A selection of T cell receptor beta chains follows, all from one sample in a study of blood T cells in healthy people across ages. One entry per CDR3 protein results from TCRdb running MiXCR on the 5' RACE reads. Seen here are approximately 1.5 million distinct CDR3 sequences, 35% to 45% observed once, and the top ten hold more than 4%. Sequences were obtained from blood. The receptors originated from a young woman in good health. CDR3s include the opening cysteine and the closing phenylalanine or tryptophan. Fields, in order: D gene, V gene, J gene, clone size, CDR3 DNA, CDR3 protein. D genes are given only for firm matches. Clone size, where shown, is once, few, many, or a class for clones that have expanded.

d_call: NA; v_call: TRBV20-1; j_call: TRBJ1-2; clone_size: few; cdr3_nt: TGCAGTGCTAGAGATCGAAGGACAGAGCCATCTAACTATGGCTACACCTTC; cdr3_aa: CSARDRRTEPSNYGYTF
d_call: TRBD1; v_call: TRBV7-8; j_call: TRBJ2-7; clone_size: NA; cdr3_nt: TGTGCCAGCAGACAACAGGGGGTCACCTACGAGCAGTACTTC; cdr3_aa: CASRQQGVTYEQYF
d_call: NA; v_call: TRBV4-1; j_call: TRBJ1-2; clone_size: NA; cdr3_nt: TGCGCCAGCAGCCGCCTACTAATCAACTATGGCTACACCTTC; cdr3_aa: CASSRLLINYGYTF
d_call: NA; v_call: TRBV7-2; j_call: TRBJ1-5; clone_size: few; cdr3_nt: TGTGCCAGCAGCTTATTCGACAGTAGCAATCAGCCCCAGCATTTT; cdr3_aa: CASSLFDSSNQPQHF
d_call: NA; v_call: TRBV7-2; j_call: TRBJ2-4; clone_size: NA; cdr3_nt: TGTGCCAGCAGCCCACAAGGGACATTAGCCAAAAACATTCAGTACTTC; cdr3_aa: CASSPQGTLAKNIQYF
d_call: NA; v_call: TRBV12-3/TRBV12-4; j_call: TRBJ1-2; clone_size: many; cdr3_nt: TGTGCCAGCAGTCGAGAGGGCTATGGCTACACCTTC; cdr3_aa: CASSREGYGYTF
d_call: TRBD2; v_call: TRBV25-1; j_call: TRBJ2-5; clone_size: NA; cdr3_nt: TGTGCCAGCAGAAAGGGACTAGCGGGGGCAGAGACCCAGTACTTC; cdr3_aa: CASRKGLAGAETQYF
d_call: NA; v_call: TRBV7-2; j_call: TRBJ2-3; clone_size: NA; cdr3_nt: TGTGCCAGCAGCTTCCCGGCGAGCCTTGAGTATTTT; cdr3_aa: CASSFPASLEYF
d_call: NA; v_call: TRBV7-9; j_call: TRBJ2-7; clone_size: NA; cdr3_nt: TGTGCCAGCAGCTTTATTCAGTACGAGCAGTACTTC; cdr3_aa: CASSFIQYEQYF
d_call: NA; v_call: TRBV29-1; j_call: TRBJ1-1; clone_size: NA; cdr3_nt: TGCAGCGTTGAAGGGCAGGCTACGGTTGAAGCTTTCTTT; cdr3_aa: CSVEGQATVEAFF
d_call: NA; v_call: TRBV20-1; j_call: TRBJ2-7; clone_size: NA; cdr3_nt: TGCAGCAGCGTAAACTCCTACGAGCAGTACTTC; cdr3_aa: CSSVNSYEQYF
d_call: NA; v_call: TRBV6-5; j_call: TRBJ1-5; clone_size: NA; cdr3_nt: TGTGCCAGCAGCCGGACATTGGGGAATCAGCCCCAGCATTTT; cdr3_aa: CASSRTLGNQPQHF
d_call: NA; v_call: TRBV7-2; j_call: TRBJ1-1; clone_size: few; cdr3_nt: TGTGCCAGCATCTCGGGTGGGGTTCGGGGCAGGGCTGAAGCTTTCTTT; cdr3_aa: CASISGGVRGRAEAFF
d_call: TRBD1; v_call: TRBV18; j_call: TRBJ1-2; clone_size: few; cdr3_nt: TGTGCCAGCTCACCACCCGACAGGGATAATGGCTACACCTTC; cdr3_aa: CASSPPDRDNGYTF
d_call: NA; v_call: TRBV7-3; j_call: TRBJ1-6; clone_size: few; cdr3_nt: TGTGCCAGCAGCCTACAGGGTGTCACCTATAATTCACCCCTCCACTTT; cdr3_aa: CASSLQGVTYNSPLHF
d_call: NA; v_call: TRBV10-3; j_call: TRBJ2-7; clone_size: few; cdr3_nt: TGTGCCATCAGTGTGAATACCTACGAGCAGTACTTC; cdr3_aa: CAISVNTYEQYF
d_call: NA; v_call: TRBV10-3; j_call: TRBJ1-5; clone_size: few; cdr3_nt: TGTGCCATCAGTGAGACTCAGGGTGCCAATCAGCCCCAGCATTTT; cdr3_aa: CAISETQGANQPQHF
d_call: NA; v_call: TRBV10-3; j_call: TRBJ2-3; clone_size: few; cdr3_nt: TGTGCCAGCTCCCCACGGGGGTCGGGCACAGATACGCAGTATTTT; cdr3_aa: CASSPRGSGTDTQYF
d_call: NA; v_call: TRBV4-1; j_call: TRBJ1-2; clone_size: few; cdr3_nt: TGCGCCAGCAGCCAAGGCCCCTCGGGGGCGGTTAACTATGGCTACACCTTC; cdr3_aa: CASSQGPSGAVNYGYTF
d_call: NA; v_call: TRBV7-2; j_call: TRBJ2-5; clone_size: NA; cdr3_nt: TGTGCCAGTAAATGGCCGGGAACAATGGAGACCCAGTACTTC; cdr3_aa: CASKWPGTMETQYF